A selection of T cell receptor beta chains follows, all from one sample in a study of blood T cell repertoires in COVID-19. The repertoire was sequenced with immunoSEQ multiplex PCR; TCRdb's copy has only in-frame clones and lacks some. Altogether around 130,000 clones are present, 75% to 90% being singletons, with the ten largest covering 4.3%. The specimen was peripheral blood. These receptors came from a human donor in a cohort sampled during active COVID-19. The CDR3 runs from the conserved cysteine through the conserved F or W.

j_gene: TRBJ2-5
v_gene: TRBV29-1
CDR3aa: CSVEYQETQYF

j_gene: TRBJ2-1
v_gene: TRBV25-1
CDR3aa: CASSRGSSYNEQFF

j_gene: TRBJ2-2
v_gene: TRBV19
CDR3aa: CASSMGGRNTGELFF

j_gene: TRBJ2-1
v_gene: TRBV24-1
CDR3aa: CATSDTGGLDEQFF

j_gene: TRBJ1-1
v_gene: TRBV3-1/TRBV3-2
CDR3aa: CASSPERTGATEAFF

j_gene: TRBJ1-1
v_gene: TRBV4-3
CDR3aa: CASSQDVGGNTEAFF

j_gene: TRBJ1-5
v_gene: TRBV11-2
CDR3aa: CASSLDQAGGNQPQHF

j_gene: TRBJ1-5
v_gene: TRBV11-3
CDR3aa: CASSLAGANQPQHF

j_gene: TRBJ2-5
v_gene: TRBV30
CDR3aa: CAWSVTGLAGETQYF

j_gene: TRBJ1-5
v_gene: TRBV7-2
CDR3aa: CASSQGQSSNQPQHF

j_gene: TRBJ1-2
v_gene: TRBV7-2
CDR3aa: CASSLEGDGYTF

j_gene: TRBJ1-2
v_gene: TRBV9
CDR3aa: CASSVEDRLRPYGYTF

j_gene: TRBJ2-3
v_gene: TRBV13
CDR3aa: CASSLTGRSPTDTQYF

j_gene: TRBJ1-2
v_gene: TRBV5-6
CDR3aa: CASSFQGPNYGYTF

j_gene: TRBJ1-6
v_gene: TRBV5-4
CDR3aa: CASSSDPGGRGSPLHF

j_gene: TRBJ2-3
v_gene: TRBV3-1/TRBV3-2
CDR3aa: CASSRAGGPTDTQYF

j_gene: TRBJ2-3
v_gene: TRBV24-1
CDR3aa: CATSDSHGRAPDTQYF

j_gene: TRBJ2-1
v_gene: TRBV11-2
CDR3aa: CASSLGGGNNEQFF

j_gene: TRBJ1-5
v_gene: TRBV6-5
CDR3aa: CASSSQGFSNQPQHF

j_gene: TRBJ2-3
v_gene: TRBV6-2/TRBV6-3
CDR3aa: CASSYSPGAGGHPSTDTQYF

j_gene: TRBJ2-1
v_gene: TRBV6-6
CDR3aa: CASSYPDRASDEQFF

j_gene: TRBJ2-2
v_gene: TRBV10-3
CDR3aa: CAIRISDRGNTGELFF

j_gene: TRBJ2-5
v_gene: TRBV7-2
CDR3aa: CASSPRGRRGGLETQYF

j_gene: TRBJ1-1
v_gene: TRBV7-2
CDR3aa: CATASGVDTEAFF

j_gene: TRBJ2-3
v_gene: TRBV15
CDR3aa: CATSRGTSGRVDTQYF

j_gene: TRBJ2-1
v_gene: TRBV10-3
CDR3aa: CAISVASGGNNEQFF

j_gene: TRBJ2-2
v_gene: TRBV7-7
CDR3aa: CASSQGAPGTGELFF

j_gene: TRBJ1-5
v_gene: TRBV10-2
CDR3aa: CASSGGGNQPQHF

j_gene: TRBJ1-5
v_gene: TRBV7-8
CDR3aa: CASSLNEPPLNQPQHF

j_gene: TRBJ1-1
v_gene: TRBV5-6
CDR3aa: CASSLLTGTTEAFF

j_gene: TRBJ2-7
v_gene: TRBV5-4
CDR3aa: CASSLVLSGTGGYEQYF

j_gene: TRBJ2-6
v_gene: TRBV4-3
CDR3aa: CASSYTTGGKAGANVLTF

j_gene: TRBJ2-2
v_gene: TRBV6-5
CDR3aa: CASSRQVNTGELFF

j_gene: TRBJ1-5
v_gene: TRBV19
CDR3aa: CASSVQGSNQPQHF

j_gene: TRBJ1-2
v_gene: TRBV19
CDR3aa: CASTSRRDRGRGYTF

j_gene: TRBJ2-5
v_gene: TRBV11-2
CDR3aa: CASSRRTSEETQYF

j_gene: TRBJ1-1
v_gene: TRBV12-3/TRBV12-4
CDR3aa: CASTRTGNTEAFF

j_gene: TRBJ2-5
v_gene: TRBV3-1/TRBV3-2
CDR3aa: CASSLEQGGTQYF

j_gene: TRBJ1-1
v_gene: TRBV6-5
CDR3aa: CASIPIGGTEAFF

j_gene: TRBJ1-5
v_gene: TRBV27
CDR3aa: CASSLVRNSNQPQHF

j_gene: TRBJ2-7
v_gene: TRBV25-1
CDR3aa: CASSPGGGSYEQYF

j_gene: TRBJ2-1
v_gene: TRBV5-4
CDR3aa: CASISVSDEQFF

j_gene: TRBJ2-1
v_gene: TRBV2
CDR3aa: CASSEELAGGGEQFF

j_gene: TRBJ1-3
v_gene: TRBV19
CDR3aa: CASSLYRDSAGNTIYF

j_gene: TRBJ1-2
v_gene: TRBV6-6
CDR3aa: CASSYGWGYTF

j_gene: TRBJ1-6
v_gene: TRBV13
CDR3aa: CASSLMGSSPLHF

j_gene: TRBJ1-1
v_gene: TRBV5-1
CDR3aa: CASSLGTANTEAFF

j_gene: TRBJ1-1
v_gene: TRBV29-1
CDR3aa: CSGSIGLYHEAFF

j_gene: TRBJ2-1
v_gene: TRBV6-5
CDR3aa: CASSRTGTHEQFF

j_gene: TRBJ2-1
v_gene: TRBV7-2
CDR3aa: CASSSLAGGGEQFF

j_gene: TRBJ1-1
v_gene: TRBV6-6
CDR3aa: CASSFGGVNTEAFF

j_gene: TRBJ1-2
v_gene: TRBV12-3/TRBV12-4
CDR3aa: CASSLNQGGGYTF

j_gene: TRBJ1-6
v_gene: TRBV5-5
CDR3aa: CASSPTGIYNSALHF

j_gene: TRBJ1-1
v_gene: TRBV5-1
CDR3aa: CASRSRGGAPFLEAFF

j_gene: TRBJ2-1
v_gene: TRBV9
CDR3aa: CASSVGTDFSYNEQFF

j_gene: TRBJ2-3
v_gene: TRBV30
CDR3aa: CAWSLLAGGPTDTQYF

j_gene: TRBJ2-6
v_gene: TRBV5-1
CDR3aa: CASSFGTGGPGANVLTF

j_gene: TRBJ1-2
v_gene: TRBV14
CDR3aa: CASSPSGYGYTF

j_gene: TRBJ1-1
v_gene: TRBV11-1
CDR3aa: CASSSERGVNTEAFF